Listed below are T cell receptor beta chains from one sample, sequenced in a study of blood T cell repertoires in COVID-19. TCRdb's copy holds only in-frame clones and misses some; the assay was immunoSEQ multiplex PCR. The repertoire includes more than 60,000 clones, about 93% of them detected once, and about 7% sits in the top ten. The material sequenced was peripheral blood. The receptor set was obtained from a human donor in a cohort sampled during active COVID-19. Both conserved end residues are part of each CDR3. Size is omitted from some rows. Given values are once, few, many or a class for expanded clones.

j_call,clone_size,v_call,cdr3_aa
TRBJ2-7,-,TRBV19,CASSQGTGAYEQYF
TRBJ2-5,-,TRBV5-4,CASSLPHRVGETQYF
TRBJ1-5,-,TRBV7-8,CASSLGTGGVHQPQHF
TRBJ2-3,-,TRBV5-6,CASSLDASGADTQYF
TRBJ1-5,-,TRBV5-1,CASSLGAGGSNQPQHF
TRBJ1-6,-,TRBV5-1,CASSLGGSGTQNSPLHF
TRBJ2-3,-,TRBV20-1,CSASTADTQYF
TRBJ1-2,-,TRBV2,CASTRTGGYYGYTF
TRBJ1-5,once,TRBV2,CASSVGGSQPQHF
TRBJ1-2,few,TRBV3-1/TRBV3-2,CASSQVFEGVCYGYTF
TRBJ1-2,-,TRBV15,CATSRPSQGAEANYGYTF
TRBJ2-1,-,TRBV2,CASTTGGRNEQFF
TRBJ1-1,few,TRBV9,CASSTSGEEAFF
TRBJ1-1,-,TRBV10-1,CASSEMQGRANTEAFF
TRBJ2-3,-,TRBV7-2,CASSLDLQTGTDTQYF
TRBJ1-1,-,TRBV30,CAWSGVANTEAFF
TRBJ1-2,-,TRBV5-5,CASSPRDRGYEYGYTF
TRBJ1-1,-,TRBV2,CASRTDGPEAFF
TRBJ2-7,once,TRBV6-1,CASSEGWGQGPYEQYF